This T cell receptor (beta chain) was observed in a study of cytomegalovirus exposure and HLA in healthy donors (dated 2017 in TCRdb). Turning to the overall study: An earlier analysis of some 550 of the donors reported roughly 270 Gb of sequence data and 120 million or so unique TCR beta sequences from about 200 million T cells. An early release covering about 600 HLA-typed donors comprised 250 to 350 gigabases of sequencing data and around 86 million unique TCR sequences. The genetic ancestry cluster associated with self-reported Caucasian donors included 81% of the 350 to 500 genotyped donors. The study was designed to test whether signatures of past pathogen exposure could be identified by cataloging public T cell receptors. Using immunosequencing, the study profiled T cell repertoires from about 610 subjects and related those repertoires to cytomegalovirus serostatus. A separate validation cohort of approximately 130 different subjects was used in addition to the approximately 700-subject first cohort. The study combined high-throughput TCR immunosequencing, statistical association of individual TCRs with disease status, and machine learning to predict cytomegalovirus infection status. To study patterns of TCR occurrence, a later analysis re-analyzed previously published TCR beta repertoires from under 750 donors and added high-resolution HLA genotyping. In the later analysis, no new phenotypic data were used to find candidate immune exposures; instead, reliance was placed on TCR beta sequences and their occurrence across donors. To decide whether each TCR beta V gene segment behaved as functional or pseudogenic, an earlier analysis of 587 of the donors relied on high-throughput TCR beta sequencing. Alongside the repertoire data, information on donor age, sex, ethnicity and CMV serostatus was compiled. In a later genetic analysis, genome-wide SNP genotypes for 398 of the 666 donors were used, and that subset was treated as a discovery cohort. All discovery cohort repertoires had been generated using a single sequencing platform. HLA typing included class I and class II loci at four-digit resolution. The number of typed donors differed by locus: about 629-630 for A, B, C, DRB1 and DQB1; 500 to 550 for DQA1; 606 for DPA1; and some 430 for DPB1. Roughly 5 DR-DQ haplotypes were handled as single units for association and clustering, since linkage in the cohort was strong. On average, 235,054 unique TCR beta nucleotide sequences were sequenced per donor among about 400 genotyped donors of the cohort, with about 19% of those sequences being non-productive.

Here is what the overall study found, with its caveats: A later analysis found that TCR association rates varied across HLA loci, with DRB1 alleles showing the most associated TCRs and HLA-C alleles the fewest. Assigning TCR associations to individual alleles was difficult when HLA alleles, especially DR and DQ, strongly co-occurred. According to a later analysis, parvovirus B19, influenza, CMV and Epstein-Barr virus appeared linked to several top co-occurrence clusters. A cluster of highly shared sequence variants was judged likely to be a technical artifact of the sequencing pipeline. Broadly in line with IMGT annotations, most TCR beta V segments showed up in productive rearrangements about 87% or about 30% of the time in an earlier analysis of around 600 of the donors. Linkage disequilibrium might explain the correlated functional status among segregating V segments, but an unknown experimental factor could not be excluded. Three of the identified cytomegalovirus-associated TCR beta chains were confirmed in vitro to be specific for cytomegalovirus antigens. Seventeen rarely observed V segments, including chromosome 9 orphons, were excluded from the earlier analysis of 550 to 700 of the donors because counts were too low. In a later analysis, more than 15,000 TCR beta sequences were associated with specific HLA alleles at a false discovery rate of 0.05. In a later analysis, HLA-associated TCR beta chains showed more clonal expansion and lower generation probabilities than non-associated chains that were equally common. Most TCR sequences were seen in very few donors, while some public TCRs were found in many individuals. In a later genetic analysis, fewer N-insertions in productive TCRs were reported among donors in an Asian-associated ancestry cluster than the roughly 700-donor mean. The cohort was sequenced for TCR beta chains only, and without alpha or paired-chain data the features that could be detected were limited. Roughly uniform sequencing depth across donors was assumed in presence/absence analyses, although this assumption may not hold. The authors suggested that the approach could potentially be generalized to other disease states and immunological phenotypes. Some IMGT-functional V segments, including TRBV6-2 and TRBV6-3, could not be told apart with the 87-base-pair reads, so those segments were excluded. A later genetic analysis associated a missense DCLRE1C variant with V-gene and J-gene trimming of TCR beta chains, and an independent cohort replicated the association. A further reported finding was that TCR beta sequences accurately predicted the HLA-A and HLA-B alleles for most subjects in the first cohort. Cytomegalovirus status was reported to be diagnosed by the classifier with high specificity and sensitivity in both the original and validation cohorts. A later analysis found that most CMV-associated TCR beta chains appeared HLA-restricted, with HLA associations seemingly driven largely by CMV exposure. The study listed 164 TCR beta chains as associated with cytomegalovirus. Immune exposure information for the cohort was limited to CMV serostatus. Because some donors lacked HLA typing at each locus, the association tests relied only on the typed subset.

Library construction relied on the immunoSEQ multiplex PCR assay. For the multiplex PCR, a mixture combining 60 forward primers for TCR Vbeta segments and 13 reverse primers for TCR Jbeta segments was used. The CDR3 region of rearranged TCR beta genes was amplified from genomic DNA by a multiplex PCR assay. Amplified TCR beta libraries were sequenced as 87-base-pair reads on the Illumina HiSeq System. Per the authors' processing: A later analysis counted about 80 million unique TCR beta chains across the 690 or so repertoires, and around 9.9 million of these chains were shared by at least two donors. Raw reads were error-corrected and collapsed into unique sequences by a nearest-neighbor algorithm in which closely related sequences were merged to remove PCR and sequencing errors. To assign V, D and J gene segments, CDR3 sequences were aligned to IMGT reference sequences. For a sequence to be retained, a match of at least six nucleotides was required to both a V gene segment and a J gene segment. A rearrangement counted as productive if the CDR3 had no stop codons and remained in frame with V and J, and every other rearrangement counted as non-productive. Following IMGT convention, CDR3 was defined as the stretch from the second conserved V-encoded cysteine to the conserved J-encoded phenylalanine. The earlier analysis of about 590 of the donors excluded sequences that lacked an unambiguous match to a single V gene segment. In an earlier analysis of almost 600 of the donors, a V segment was called functional when productive rearrangements were above 56.7%, and segregating when the standard deviation between donors exceeded 5%. To diagnose cytomegalovirus status from the catalog of TCR beta chain sequences, a statistical classification framework was built. In a later analysis, TCR nucleotide sequences were compared against IMGT/GENE-DB human TR gene sequences so that V and J genes could be assigned. The TCRdist pipeline was used in a later analysis to assign CDR3 sequences and most-parsimonious VDJ recombination scenarios. In a later analysis, every TCR beta chain was defined by the combination of its CDR3 amino acid sequence and its V-gene family, and reads without a unique V-gene family were dropped. As a way to deal with suspected cross-contamination and a sequencing artifact, a later analysis dropped hundreds of nucleotide sequences that were highly shared and had low generation probability. In a later analysis, a clonal expansion index was calculated for each public chain from normalized within-repertoire ranks of inferred template counts. A later analysis computed generation probabilities with a VDJ recombination model fitted to out-of-frame rearrangements, and checked the results against IGoR. A later analysis scored TCR-TCR, TCR-HLA and TCR-CMV co-occurrence with hypergeometric tests, applying a repertoire-size bias correction to TCR pairs. To estimate false discovery rates, a later analysis permuted the HLA or CMV assignments 20 times. In a later analysis, co-occurring TCRs were grouped with DBSCAN, and TCRdist sequence similarity was added when clustering was performed within HLA-allele-positive subsets. Co-occurrence clustering excluded repertoires with fewer than 30,000 or more than 120,000 public chains, plus five with anomalous nucleotide sharing. TCRdb mirrors the immuneACCESS table, restricted to in-frame sequences. Some clones are absent from its copies; in checked studies, under half trace to an unresolved V gene, and the reason for the others is unknown. The V and J calls and the clone size are those of that table, but D and trimming were determined from the DNA. The sample table contains more than 100,000 clones; only one count was recorded for roughly 80% of them. The top ten clones comprise 2% to 2.5% of the sample.

The cohort consisted of approximately 670 healthy bone marrow donors. At the time of sampling, every cohort member was nominally healthy, though immune exposures that went unrecorded were likely present. The donor was CMV seronegative and was included in the group of 352 seronegative cohort members. Every donor gave a peripheral blood sample, and the peripheral blood mononuclear cells from that sample were used for TCR beta sequencing. Genomic DNA extraction from the blood cell samples was performed with the Qiagen DNeasy Blood Extraction Kit. The germline V gene sets CDR1 to KGHSH and CDR2 to LQKENI. For this chain, trimming is 3 bases at the V end and 1 base at the J end, and the number of junction bases without a gene match is 6. The CDR3 spans 16 residues, from the cysteine through the phenylalanine. Just the 48-base CDR3 DNA is kept, in frame starting at base 1. For this clone: Its recognized antigen is unknown. Base qualities are missing; no much larger clone stands one base away.

The V and J genes are TRBV18 and TRBJ2-7, and TRBD1 aligns with 10 junction nucleotides. The receptor was derived from a man between 25 and 39 years old in good health and CMV-seronegative. Source material: PBMCs. This receptor carries the CDR3 CASSPRWTGGSYEQYF. DNA sequence: TGTGCCAGCTCACCCCGATGGACAGGGGGATCCTACGAGCAGTACTTC.